The present T cell receptor (beta chain) was sequenced within a study of blood T cell repertoires in COVID-19. On the study more broadly: The United States, Italy and Spain supplied acute and convalescent COVID-19 samples. PBMCs, B-cell-depleted T cells, or T cells were the source of the cDNA or gDNA that made up the material.

Authors' analysis steps: Estimates of nucleated cell counts were drawn from the amplification of reference gene primers. Sequenced by immunoSEQ multiplex PCR; TCRdb stores in-frame clones only, minus some. V and J calls and clone size come straight from that table; D and trimming were deduced from the DNA. In the table there are about 130,000 clones, 70% to 80% of which are singletons. V lost 2 bases to trimming and J lost 1 base, with 8 bases between them. This CDR3 has 14 residues. Per the germline V gene, CDR1 is MNHEY and CDR2 is SVGAGI. Sequencing was carried out using peripheral blood. The V and J genes are TRBV6-5 and TRBJ1-1; D perhaps matches TRBD1 (6 bases). This receptor was taken from a man aged 35 to 55 with active or convalescent COVID-19. The CDR3 nucleotides read TGTGCCAGCAGTTACAGGGGGGGGAACACTGAAGCTTTCTTT. Residues: CASSYRGGNTEAFF.